Shown below are 17 T cell receptor beta chains from a single sample sequenced in a study of molecular identifiers for immune sequencing clone quantification. TCRdb ran MiXCR on the PCR reads and lists one entry per CDR3 protein. The sample yields some 89,000 distinct CDR3 sequences, about 24% seen once. The sample consisted of naive CD8+ T cells from blood, with Jurkat cell RNA spiked in. Subset of the sample: FACS-sorted CD8+CD4-CCR7+CD45RA+ naive T cells. These receptor sequences come from a human donor in good health. Some libraries in this study had Jurkat cell RNA spiked in.

This clonotype has a handful of counts. The rearrangement links TRBV7-9 to TRBJ1-6, with D perhaps TRBD1 (6 bases). V lost 5 bases to trimming and J lost 0 bases, with 11 bases between them. The CDR3 consists of 16 residues. Germline assignment: CDR1 SEHNR and CDR2 FQNEAQ (reference sequence). The DNA for the CDR3 is TGTGCCAGCAGCAGCTACAGGGACTCCTATAATTCACCCCTCCACTTT. As protein: CASSSYRDSYNSPLHF.

DNA of the CDR3: TGTGCGCGCAGCGGACAGTGTTCTGCAGAGCAGTACTTC. Its protein product is CARSGQCSAEQYF. The chain recombines TRBV7-9 with TRBJ2-7; D might be TRBD1 (6 bases). The germline V gene encodes CDR1 SEHNR and CDR2 FQNEAQ (reference sequence). The CDR3 is 13 amino acids.

Remarks on this clonotype: The junction does not match germline at one end; this may be a read error. The chain recombines TRBV11-2 with TRBJ2-3; D may be TRBD1 or TRBD2 (5 bases each). Germline CDR1 and CDR2: SGHAT and FQNNGV. The CDR3 is 15 residues long. The CDR3 sequence is CASSRDGSSPATPYF. Written as DNA, the CDR3 is TGTGCCAGCAGTAGGGACGGATCTAGCCCAGCTACGCCGTATTTT. The full variable domain, completed using reference TRBV11-2 and TRBJ2-3, is EAGVAQSPRYKIIEKRQSVAFWCNPISGHATLYWYQQILGQGPKLLIQFQNNGVVDDSQLPKDRFSAERLKGVDSTLKIQPAKLEDSAVYLCASSRDGSSPATPYFGPGTRLTVL.

In the case of this clonotype: Just one base apart from a much larger clone, this may be a read error. The chain uses TRBV6-5 and TRBJ2-4; D uncertain. The V gene's germline CDR1 is MNHEY and CDR2 SVGAGI. Trimming stripped 6 bases from V and 0 bases from J, with 9 bases between. The CDR3 totals 14 residues. CDR3 residues: CASSGRLAKNIQYF. The CDR3, as DNA: TGTGCCAGCAGCGGACGGCTAGCCAAAAACATTCAGTACTTC.

CDR3 sequence: CASSQTLAGLHEQFF. The DNA of the CDR3 is TGTGCCAGCAGTCAAACACTAGCGGGATTACATGAGCAGTTCTTC. The genes are TRBV27 and TRBJ2-1; TRBD2 agrees at 10 bases. CDR3 length equals 15 residues. V was pared by 5 bases and J by 8 bases, with 9 bases of the junction left unmatched. CDR1 is MNHEY and CDR2 is SMNVEV in the germline V gene (reference sequence).

At least ten counts were recorded for this clonotype. The rearrangement joins TRBV13 to TRBJ2-3; D might be TRBD1 (7 bases). V gave up 6 bases and J gave up 10 bases, with 17 bases separating them. This CDR3 region has 13 residues. From germline, CDR1 is PRHDT and CDR2 FYEKMQ (reference sequence). Here the CDR3 reads CASRTSDREAQYF. For the CDR3, the DNA is TGTGCCAGCAGGACAAGTGACAGGGAGGCGCAGTATTTT.

This clonotype has only one observation. This could be a read error, since a much larger clone is one nucleotide away. The chain links TRBV19 to TRBJ1-2, with D perhaps matching TRBD1 (6 bases). This CDR3 contains 13 residues. CDR1 is LNHDA and CDR2 is SQIVND in the germline V gene (reference sequence). CDR3 region: CTANPGGRNGYTF. The CDR3 DNA reads TGTACCGCGAATCCGGGGGGGCGGAATGGCTACACCTTC.

The table lists this clonotype with many counts. V usage is TRBV12-3 or TRBV12-4 and J usage is TRBJ1-5; TRBD1 might be the D (5 bases). With 6 bases removed from V and 2 bases from J, the gap between germline ends came to 11 bases. CDR3 length: 14 amino acids. CDR3 sequence: CASSQVGGNQPQHF. In nucleotides, the CDR3 is TGTGCCAGCAGCCAAGTGGGGGGCAATCAGCCCCAGCATTTT.

This rearrangement joins TRBV5-5 to TRBJ2-7; 12 bases map to TRBD2. The CDR3 has 16 residues. Germline V CDR1 and CDR2: SGHKS, YYEKEE (reference sequence). The ends lost 4 bases at V and 5 bases at J; junction bases unmatched: 10. CDR3 protein: CASSGIWTSGTNEQYF. For the CDR3, the DNA is TGTGCCAGCAGCGGGATATGGACTAGCGGGACAAACGAGCAGTACTTC.

Regarding this clonotype: It may be a read error: a sequence one base away is much more abundant. The V call is TRBV9, the J call TRBJ2-3; D is unresolved. Germline CDR1 and CDR2: SGDLS and YYNGEE. There are 15 residues in the CDR3. The CDR3 spells CASSVEVQFAETQYF. Written as DNA, the CDR3 is TGTGCCAGCAGCGTAGAGGTACAGTTCGCAGAAACGCAGTATTTT.

On this clonotype itself: This may stem from a read error, because a much larger clone lies one nucleotide away. The gene calls are TRBV7-9 and TRBJ1-5; 7 nucleotides line up with TRBD1. Per the germline V gene, CDR1 is SEHNR and CDR2 is FQNEAQ (reference sequence). The CDR3 runs to 15 residues. This CDR3 reads CASSSDRASGQPPHF. DNA for the CDR3: TGTGCCAGCAGCTCCGACAGGGCGTCTGGGCAGCCCCCGCATTTT.

The V and J genes are TRBV2 and TRBJ2-1, with D unresolved. V shed 0 bases and J shed 5 bases, with 14 bases lying between them. Per germline, CDR1 SNHLY and CDR2 FYNNEI. The CDR3 length is 16 residues. The CDR3 nucleotides read TGTGCCAGCAGTGAAGCGCTAAACAGTTGGAACAATGAGCAGTTCTTC. This codes for CASSEALNSWNNEQFF.

Concerning this clonotype: It may be a read error: a sequence one base away is much more abundant. The CDR3 bases are TGTGCCAGCGGCGACCACACAGATACGCAGTATTTT. Translating gives CASGDHTDTQYF. The gene calls are TRBV9 and TRBJ2-3; D is ambiguous. The CDR3 has 12 residues. V was shortened by 7 bases and J by 2 bases, with 8 bases between the two germline ends. CDR1 is SGDLS and CDR2 is YYNGEE in the germline V gene.

Points on this clonotype: The junction and the germline gene differ at one end; a read error may be behind it. The gene calls are TRBV6-2 or TRBV6-3 and TRBJ2-7, with D hard to call. This CDR3 spans 13 amino acids. Germline CDR1 is MNHEY and CDR2 is SVGEGT. Here the CDR3 DNA reads TGTGCCAGCAGCATTGTCGGAACACCTGAGCAGTGCTTC. Translating gives CASSIVGTPEQCF.

This clonotype was picked up many times. The chain combines TRBV14 with TRBJ2-3, with TRBD2 as a possible D gene (6 bases). CDR1 is SGHDN, CDR2 FVKESK, per germline. V lost 0 bases to trimming and J lost 2 bases, with 21 bases between them. CDR3 length: 19 residues. The CDR3, as DNA: TGTGCCAGCAGCCAAGACTGGGGGAGGAATGGAGGTGTCACAGATACGCAGTATTTT. Protein sequence: CASSQDWGRNGGVTDTQYF. The full variable domain, in which reference TRBV14 and TRBJ2-3 provide the parts outside the CDR3, is EAGVTQFPSHSVIEKGQTVTLRCDPISGHDNLYWYRRVMGKEIKFLLHFVKESKQDESGMPNNRFLAERTGGTYSTLKVQPAELEDSGVYFCASSQDWGRNGGVTDTQYFGPGTRLTVL.

This clonotype was seen repeatedly, ten times or more. The genes are TRBV7-9 and TRBJ1-2; 11 bases are shared with TRBD1. The CDR3 runs to 15 residues. CDR1 and CDR2 (germline): SEHNR, FQNEAQ (reference sequence). Trimming cost V 5 bases and J 6 bases; bases outside gene matches: 8. The CDR3 spells CASSGQDRGRDGYTF. CDR3 coding DNA: TGTGCCAGCAGCGGTCAGGACAGGGGGCGTGATGGCTACACCTTC.

This clonotype has just one count. This could be a read error, since a much larger clone is one nucleotide away. The CDR3 sequence: CASRFSENTKAFF. For the CDR3, the DNA is TGTGCCAGCAGGTTTTCCGAGAACACTAAAGCTTTCTTT. The chain has TRBV12-3 or TRBV12-4 and TRBJ1-1, with D uncertain. The CDR3 totals 13 residues.